What follows are 29 T cell receptor beta chains derived from one specimen sequenced in a study of shared clonotypes between healthy human individuals. The naive CD8 population came from CD45RO-negative cells selected for CCR7, without terminally differentiated effector memory CD45RA+ cells. This table comes from immunoSEQ multiplex PCR, and its TCRdb copy is limited to in-frame clones, with some not included. The data show around 1,900,000 clones, about 94% seen once. The sequencing sample was made of naive CD8+ T cells from PBMCs. Source of these receptors: a man between 18 and 35 years old in good health. Some clones in this sample may be carry-over from other donors' samples.

This chain joins TRBV10-3 and TRBJ2-1; D ambiguous. The CDR3 has 13 residues. Between the trimmed V and J ends, which lost 0 bases and 6 bases, there was a span of 6 bases. The V gene's germline CDR1 is ENHRY and CDR2 SYGVKD. CDR3 bases: TGTGCCATCAGTGAGTCGACGGTCAATGAGCAGTTCTTC. Its translation: CAISESTVNEQFF.

The gene calls are TRBV2 and TRBJ2-7, with TRBD1 as a possible D gene (6 bases). V lost 4 bases, J lost 2 bases, and 15 bases lay in between. Per germline, CDR1 SNHLY and CDR2 FYNNEI. The CDR3 extends over 15 amino acids. This chain's CDR3 is CASSAPQQGTYEQYF. The CDR3 nucleotides read TGTGCCAGCAGTGCCCCCCAGCAGGGGACCTACGAGCAGTACTTC.

This sequence joins TRBV7-2 and TRBJ1-5, with TRBD1 identical over 9 bases. V trimming: 1 base; J trimming: 6 bases; junction bases outside the gene matches: 10. Looked up from germline, CDR1 is SGHTA and CDR2 is FQGNSA. There are 17 residues in the CDR3. This CDR3 reads CASSLDWTGAPVQPQHF. The CDR3, as DNA: TGTGCCAGCAGCTTAGATTGGACAGGGGCCCCCGTTCAGCCCCAGCATTTT.

The chain is built from TRBV19 and TRBJ2-3, with D possibly matching TRBD1 (5 bases). Between the trimmed V and J ends, which lost 2 bases and 2 bases, there was a span of 14 bases. The CDR3 has 16 amino acids. Per the germline V gene, CDR1 is LNHDA and CDR2 is SQIVND (reference sequence). CDR3 nucleotides: TGTGCCAGTAGTATAAACAGGCAGCATCCCACAGATACGCAGTATTTT. It is translated as CASSINRQHPTDTQYF.

The rearrangement links TRBV5-1 to TRBJ2-4; D remains unclear. CDR1 and CDR2 (germline): SGHRS, YFSETQ. The CDR3 is 16 residues long. Trimming left V 4 bases short and J 0 bases short, with 14 bases between. CDR3 protein: CASSIIGSLAKNIQYF. The CDR3 nucleotides are TGCGCCAGCAGCATCATTGGATCCCTAGCCAAAAACATTCAGTACTTC.

The chain joins TRBV7-9 to TRBJ2-5, with 7 bases identical to TRBD1. The CDR3 runs to 13 residues. CDR1 and CDR2 from the germline V gene are SEHNR and FQNEAQ (reference sequence). After removal of 6 bases from V and 3 bases from J, the junction contained 4 bases not matched to a gene. In DNA form, the CDR3 reads TGTGCCAGCAGGCGACAGGGCGAAGAGACCCAGTACTTC. This sequence encodes CASRRQGEETQYF.

As to this clone: Other DNA sequences within the sample encode an identical CDR3. The chain links TRBV27 to TRBJ1-1; tentative D call: TRBD1 (5 bases). The CDR3 totals 15 residues. Germline V gene lookup returns CDR1 MNHEY and CDR2 SMNVEV (reference sequence). The germline V and J ends were trimmed by 7 bases and 2 bases, with 17 bases remaining between them. The DNA for the CDR3 is TGTGCCAGCACTCTTGGGGCAGGACTCAACACTGAAGCTTTCTTT. Translating gives CASTLGAGLNTEAFF.

The V and J genes are TRBV7-9 and TRBJ2-7; 12 bases agree with TRBD2. The CDR3 totals 15 residues. Losses at the gene ends were 4 bases for V and 2 bases for J; bases not matched to a gene: 3. Per germline, CDR1 SEHNR and CDR2 FQNEAQ (reference sequence). The chain's CDR3 is CASSSTSGRTYEQYF. The CDR3 region has the DNA TGTGCCAGCAGCTCGACTAGCGGGAGAACCTACGAGCAGTACTTC.

The rearrangement links TRBV2 to TRBJ1-1; 7 bases are a match to TRBD1. V lost 6 bases, J lost 3 bases, and 7 bases stayed unmatched. Germline assignment: CDR1 SNHLY and CDR2 FYNNEI. The CDR3 is 14 amino acids. CDR3 region: CASSATGLYTEAFF. The CDR3 coding sequence is TGTGCCAGCAGCGCGACAGGGCTTTACACTGAAGCTTTCTTT.

CDR3 sequence reads: CASSFGEGAYEQYF. The CDR3 DNA follows: TGTGCCAGCAGCTTTGGGGAGGGGGCCTACGAGCAGTACTTC. The chain recombines TRBV7-9 with TRBJ2-7; tentatively, D is TRBD2 (7 bases). The CDR3 has 14 residues. CDR1 and CDR2 (germline): SEHNR, FQNEAQ (reference sequence). V was trimmed by 3 bases and J by 2 bases, leaving 11 bases between them.

The V gene is TRBV27, the J gene TRBJ1-5, with D hard to call. CDR1 is MNHEY, CDR2 SMNVEV, per germline (reference sequence). The CDR3 is made up of 16 amino acids. Trimming cost V 2 bases and J 0 bases, with 11 bases left between them. The CDR3 DNA reads TGTGCCAGCAGTTTACTGGGGTCGGGTAGCAATCAGCCCCAGCATTTT. Protein: CASSLLGSGSNQPQHF.

V usage is TRBV7-8 and J usage is TRBJ2-7, with TRBD2 matching over 12 bases. The CDR3 has 16 amino acids. V lost 5 bases and J lost 4; bases outside the gene matches: 9. The germline CDR1 and CDR2 sequences are SGHVS and FQNEAQ. The CDR3 DNA is TGTGCCAGCAGCCTCAGACTAGCGGGAGCGGATTACGAGCAGTACTTC. Protein product: CASSLRLAGADYEQYF.

This chain connects TRBV6-6 to TRBJ2-1; D might be TRBD2 (6 bases). The CDR3 sequence is 12 residues long. Per germline, CDR1 MNHNY and CDR2 SVGAGI (reference sequence). Deletions cut 6 bases from V and 9 bases from J, with 12 bases between. CDR3 nucleotides: TGTGCCAGCAGCGCGACGCGGGGTGAGCAGTTCTTC. The encoded protein is CASSATRGEQFF.

This clone was observed a single time. The rearrangement links TRBV5-1 to TRBJ2-3; D is perhaps TRBD1 (6 bases). Germline V lookup: CDR1 SGHRS, CDR2 YFSETQ. CDR3 length: 15 residues. Trimming pared 5 bases from V and 3 bases from J, leaving 16 bases between. CDR3 nucleotides: TGCGCCAGCAGAAGTGAAGGGGGTGGGACAGATACGCAGTATTTT. Protein product: CASRSEGGGTDTQYF.

This sequence joins TRBV5-1 and TRBJ2-1, with D tentatively TRBD1 or TRBD2 (5 bases each). Germline lookup yields CDR1 SGHRS and CDR2 YFSETQ. The CDR3 has 13 residues. The germline V and J ends were trimmed by 0 bases and 9 bases, with 10 bases remaining between them. CDR3 sequence reads: CASSLGLGTEQFF. The CDR3 coding sequence is TGCGCCAGCAGCTTGGGTCTTGGGACTGAGCAGTTCTTC.

The CDR3 reads CASTQGLGAYEQYF. As DNA, the CDR3 is TGTGCCAGTACCCAGGGACTAGGTGCCTACGAGCAGTACTTC. The chain is built from TRBV19 and TRBJ2-7; 8 bases match TRBD2. The J segment lost 2 bases and the V segment lost 7 bases, leaving 7 bases of the junction unmatched. Germline-derived CDR1 and CDR2 are LNHDA and SQIVND (reference sequence). The CDR3 is made up of 14 amino acids.

Comments on this clone: The missing conserved phenylalanine or tryptophan at the end of this CDR3 makes a read error likely. The DNA is left out, because the CDR3 cannot be placed on it with certainty; the CDR3 is given as TCRdb lists it. V usage is TRBV10-3 and J usage is TRBJ1-1. The CDR3 is 12 amino acids long, termini counted. From germline, CDR1 is ENHRY and CDR2 SYGVKD. CDR3 sequence reads: CARTRRSARSSL.

DNA of the CDR3: TGTGCCAGCAGCGGGGGTACGGCCACCCAAGCGGGGATCTACAATGAGCAGTTCTTC. It is translated as CASSGGTATQAGIYNEQFF. The chain recombines TRBV5-4 with TRBJ2-1, with 7 bases aligning to TRBD2. CDR3 length equals 19 residues. Per germline, CDR1 SGHNT and CDR2 YYREEE (reference sequence). With V trimmed by 4 bases and J by 3 bases, 19 bases remained unmatched.

CDR3 protein: CASSSGSRGTRPNTGELFF. The CDR3 nucleotides are TGTGCCAGCAGTTCAGGGAGTCGAGGGACACGCCCGAACACCGGGGAGCTGTTTTTT. The genes are TRBV28 and TRBJ2-2; D may be TRBD1 (6 bases). Germline assignment: CDR1 MDHEN and CDR2 SYDVKM. This CDR3 has 19 residues. The V end was cut by 4 bases, the J end by 0 bases, with 21 bases between.

Comments on this clone: The same CDR3 is also encoded by other DNA sequences in this sample. This sequence joins TRBV28 and TRBJ1-1; 7 bases are a match to TRBD1. Germline CDR1 reads MDHEN; CDR2 reads SYDVKM. This CDR3 has 14 amino acids. V lost 5 bases, J lost 2 bases, and 5 bases stayed unmatched. The CDR3 DNA follows: TGTGCCAGCAGTCCGGGGACAGAAAACACTGAAGCTTTCTTT. Its translation: CASSPGTENTEAFF. Full variable domain (remainder filled in from reference TRBV28 and TRBJ1-1): DVKVTQSSRYLVKRTGEKVFLECVQDMDHENMFWYRQDPGLGLRLIYFSYDVKMKEKGDIPEGYSVSREKKERFSLILESASTNQTSMYLCASSPGTENTEAFFGQGTRLTVV.

This chain links TRBV28 with TRBJ1-1; the match to TRBD1 covers 8 bases. The CDR3 consists of 16 residues. V lost 2 bases, J lost 3 bases, and 8 bases stayed unmatched. In germline, CDR1 is MDHEN, CDR2 SYDVKM. DNA of the CDR3: TGTGCCAGCAGTTTAAGAAGGTCAGGGGGCCACACTGAAGCTTTCTTT. It is translated as CASSLRRSGGHTEAFF.

V gene TRBV6-1 combines with J gene TRBJ2-3, with 9 bases that match TRBD2. CDR1 is MNHNS and CDR2 is SASEGT in the germline V gene. After removal of 3 bases from V and 4 bases from J, the junction contained 8 bases not matched to a gene. The length of the CDR3 is 16 residues. CDR3 nucleotides: TGTGCCAGCAGTGACCCGGGACTAGCATTTCCAGATACGCAGTATTTT. It specifies CASSDPGLAFPDTQYF.

The chain combines TRBV2 with TRBJ2-3; 8 bases are a match to TRBD1. Germline V gene lookup returns CDR1 SNHLY and CDR2 FYNNEI. The CDR3 extends over 16 amino acids. V lost 6 bases to trimming and J lost 2 bases; unmatched junction nucleotides: 10. The CDR3 bases are TGTGCCAGCAGCGCCACCCGGGACAGGTTCACAGATACGCAGTATTTT. It yields the protein CASSATRDRFTDTQYF.

This clone was detected only once. This sample includes further DNA sequences coding for the same CDR3. V usage is TRBV27 and J usage is TRBJ2-7, with 14 positions matching TRBD2. The germline V gene has CDR1 MNHEY and CDR2 SMNVEV (reference sequence). The CDR3 runs 17 residues. The V segment lost 6 bases and the J segment 2 bases; nucleotides outside the gene matches: 9. In nucleotides, the CDR3 is TGTGCCAGCAGCCTACCGGGACTAGCGGGAGTCCCCTACGAGCAGTACTTC. It is translated as CASSLPGLAGVPYEQYF.

The rearrangement links TRBV4-3 to TRBJ1-6; D gene ambiguous. The CDR3 runs 16 residues. V gave up 4 bases and J gave up 0 bases, with 10 bases separating them. CDR1 and CDR2 from the germline V gene are LGHNA and YSLEER. The CDR3 DNA reads TGCGCCAGCAGCCCGCATAGGAGCTCCTATAATTCACCCCTCCACTTT. This gives the protein CASSPHRSSYNSPLHF.

V gene TRBV7-8 combines with J gene TRBJ2-1; D is unresolved. V dropped 1 base and J dropped 4 bases, with 5 bases sitting between them. The CDR3 is 13 amino acids. The germline V gene encodes CDR1 SGHVS and CDR2 FQNEAQ. The CDR3: CASSLVIYNEQFF. Here the CDR3 DNA reads TGTGCCAGCAGCTTAGTAATTTACAATGAGCAGTTCTTC.

The rearrangement links TRBV27 to TRBJ2-7; 11 bases line up with TRBD1. The V segment lost 3 bases and the J segment 6 bases; nucleotides outside the gene matches: 4. Germline CDR1 is MNHEY and CDR2 is SMNVEV (reference sequence). The CDR3 is made up of 14 amino acids. The CDR3 DNA follows: TGTGCCAGCAGTTTCGGGACAGGGGGACTCGAGCAGTACTTC. This gives the protein CASSFGTGGLEQYF.

This clone was seen only a few times. V gene TRBV28 combines with J gene TRBJ2-7; D unresolved. There are 11 residues in the CDR3. Trimming cost V 6 bases and J 4 bases, with 7 bases left between them. The germline V gene has CDR1 MDHEN and CDR2 SYDVKM. The CDR3 reads CASSTPYEQYF. The CDR3 region has the DNA TGTGCCAGCAGCACCCCTTACGAGCAGTACTTC.

The chain uses TRBV4-3 and TRBJ2-7, with 14 bases matching TRBD2. Germline trimming cut 4 bases from V and 3 bases from J; bases unmatched to any gene: 5. This CDR3 spans 16 amino acids. Germline V gives CDR1 LGHNA, CDR2 YSLEER. The DNA of the CDR3 is TGCGCCAGCAGCCCGGGACTAGCGGGAGTCGACTACGAGCAGTACTTC. It specifies CASSPGLAGVDYEQYF.